Sequencing of this T cell receptor beta chain was carried out in a study of CD8 T cells in Susac syndrome. CD8+ and CD4+ T cells circulating in blood were sequenced for TCR beta. CDR1 is MDHEN and CDR2 is SYDVKM in the germline V gene. This CDR3 spans 14 amino acids. Germline trimming cut 3 bases from V and 5 bases from J; bases unmatched to any gene: 2. Roughly 0.45 to 1 ug RNA was reverse transcribed with random hexamers. One entry per CDR3 protein results from TCRdb running MiXCR on the immunoSEQ multiplex PCR reads. The sample has some 60,000 distinct CDR3 sequences, 85% to 95% seen once. The chain carries TRBV28 and TRBJ2-2, with TRBD1 identical over 8 bases. Material: CD8+ T cells from PBMCs. The sequence was obtained from a human donor in good health. CDR3 sequence reads: CASSLTGDTGELFF. The CDR3 nucleotides read TGTGCCAGCAGTTTGACAGGGGATACCGGGGAGCTGTTTTTT.